This T cell receptor (beta chain) was captured by sequencing in a study of Graves' ophthalmopathy and Graves' hyperthyroidism. This clonotype was counted at least ten times. The CDR3 spans 14 residues. Deletions cut 7 bases from V and 3 bases from J, with 15 bases between. Germline V lookup: CDR1 LNHDA, CDR2 SQIVND (reference sequence). Orbital computed tomography, together with clinical symptoms, serum thyroxine, TRAb and thyroid ultrasound, was used for diagnosis. Amplification of TCR beta CDR3 regions used RNA transcripts. An initial RT-PCR round employing HTBI primers preceded a second-round multiplex PCR. TCRdb recomputed calls from the multiplex PCR reads with MiXCR, one row per CDR3 protein. The table lists about 410,000 distinct CDR3 sequences, around 20% of them singletons.

The sequencing input was peripheral blood. V and J are TRBV19 and TRBJ1-1; D is uncertain. The receptor's source is a woman aged 18-29 years with Graves' ophthalmopathy. The CDR3 here is CASTAGSWDTEAFF. CDR3 DNA sequence: TGTGCCAGTACTGCGGGGTCTTGGGACACTGAAGCTTTCTTT. Full variable domain (missing parts from reference TRBV19 and TRBJ1-1): DGGITQSPKYLFRKEGQNVTLSCEQNLNHDAMYWYRQDPGQGLRLIYYSQIVNDFQKGDIAEGYSVSREKKESFPLTVTSAQKNPTAFYLCASTAGSWDTEAFFGQGTRLTVV.